This TCR beta chain stems from a study of PD-L1 blockade in urothelial cancer (dated by TCRdb to the late 2010s). About the investigation overall: Therapy was started at some point between 2014 and 2016 for all patients, and atezolizumab 1,200 mg was administered intravenously every 3 weeks. A median of roughly 140,000 T cells and 80,000 to 100,000 unique TCRs was obtained from blood samples, and a median clonality of roughly 0.08 was observed. Under 30 patients had pretreatment blood TCR-seq, 24 had at least one posttreatment blood collection, and 24 had tumor TCR-seq. In the same patients who had TCR sequencing, pretreatment tumors also underwent whole exome sequencing and RNA sequencing. An ECOG performance status of 0 or 1 was recorded for the patients, and 0 to 3 prior chemotherapy regimens had been received by the patients. Blood samples were analyzed at two time points: 3 weeks after treatment start (second dose) and 6 weeks after treatment start. About 85% of the 29 patients were males with bladder-origin urothelial cancer, and about 65% of the roughly 29 reported a prior smoking history. Durable clinical benefit was defined as progression-free survival longer than 6 months, and TCR features were also tested against progression-free and overall survival. Pretreatment tumor samples, along with matched peripheral blood serially collected before and after atezolizumab treatment, were subjected to TCR sequencing. Somatic, immune and clinical correlates of response to PD-L1 blockade with atezolizumab in urothelial cancer were the focus of an exploratory multi-omic analysis. Some ten patients reached durable clinical benefit, while 20 patients did not.

A remark on this clone: The antigen this receptor binds is unknown. Qualities for individual bases were not recorded, and no much larger clone is one base off.

A total of around 30 patients with locally advanced or metastatic urothelial carcinoma, treated at Memorial Sloan Kettering on a trial protocol, made up the cohort. Peripheral blood mononuclear cells were collected pretreatment and during treatment, at between 1 and 8 total time points per patient. The Qiagen DNeasy Blood extraction kit was used to purify genomic DNA from total PBMCs and tumor samples. Collected pretreatment and during treatment, PBMCs were isolated and stored as previously described. Via the germline V gene (reference sequence), CDR1 is LNHDA and CDR2 SQIVND. From the cysteine through the phenylalanine, the CDR3 covers 14 amino acids. This entry keeps only the CDR3 DNA: 42 bases, framed from base 1. V was cut back by 0 bases and J by 6 bases, leaving a gap of 11 bases between them. To estimate absolute template abundance from read counts, synthetic TCR analog templates were spiked into each PCR. Using the immunoSEQ assay, TCRbeta CDR3 regions were amplified from genomic DNA with bias-controlled V and J gene primers. Sequencing of rearranged TCRbeta segments was done at approximately 20X coverage. Regarding the original processing steps: Sequencing errors were corrected by clustering and CDR3s were annotated against IMGT to assign V, D and J genes. Downstream analyses used only productive TCRbeta rearrangements, leaving out any out-of-frame or stop-codon sequences. To compute clonality, Shannon entropy was normalized by the log of the number of unique productive sequences and then subtracted from one. Clones differing between time points or between blood and tumor were identified by Fisher's exact test with Benjamini-Hochberg correction at adjusted p below 0.01. TCRdb re-hosts the immuneACCESS table, in-frame sequences only. Its copies lack some clones; in the studies checked, an unresolved V gene accounts for under half of them, and the cause for the rest is not known. That table is the source of V, J and clone size, and D and trimming were worked out from the DNA. The sample has about 100,000 clones on record, around 93% of them singletons. 0.7% to 0.95% of the sample goes to the ten largest clones.

The research as a whole found: Small sample size (n ≈ 30) and many exploratory analyses mean the results are intended to be hypothesis-generating. Greater expansion of tumor-associated TCR clones in peripheral blood 3 weeks after the start of treatment was observed in patients with durable benefit (n of about 22, p = 0.022). A pretreatment peripheral blood TCR clonality below the median was linked to improved progression-free and overall survival.

The sequence is built from TRBV19 and TRBJ1-1; TRBD1 is perhaps the D gene, given 5 matching bases. The material was PBMCs, obtained around atezolizumab (anti-PD-L1) treatment. This clonotype was obtained from a woman of 80 years or more with urothelial cancer. The bases are TGTGCCAGTAGTATAGATCGCAGGGATGCTGAAGCTTTCTTT. Its amino acids are CASSIDRRDAEAFF.